This record concerns one T cell receptor beta chain sequence. Its antigen is still unknown. Here immunoSEQ multiplex PCR was the method, and the copy in TCRdb shows in-frame clones only, minus some. The table records over 85,000 clones, about four fifths of them present only once. There are 11 residues in the CDR3. The sample belongs to a study of T cell responses to AZD1222 COVID-19 vaccine. Notes on the study in general: Clonal diversity may have been underestimated, and the donors were mostly white British, with more females than males.

The specimen was peripheral blood, collected 28 days after the second AZD1222 dose. This clonotype was sampled from an adult who received the AZD1222 COVID-19 vaccine. The chain combines TRBV21-1 with TRBJ1-2. TRBV21-1 is termed a pseudogene. The CDR3 sequence: CASSGGGGYTF. CDR3 nucleotides: TGTGCCAGCAGCGGCGGGGGTGGCTACACCTTC.